This TCR beta chain came from a study of human T cells and chemical hapten exposure. Study context: There were weekly diphenylcyclopropenone doses to the scalp for patients throughout the approximately 24-week study. Findings and caveats of the study: Significantly greater numbers of large CDR3 similarity clusters came from expanded TCRs than from controls.

The junction had 13 bases not matched to a gene; V was cut back by 0 bases and J by 5 bases. The germline gives CDR1 KGHSH, CDR2 LQKENI. The CDR3 spans 18 residues. With regard to this clonotype: Its antigen remains unknown.

Time point reported: patch test 1, 2 weeks after DPC sensitization. Treatment defined: therapeutic diphenylcyclopropenone sensitization with weekly scalp DPC. Blood sampling occurred before each patch-test application. Separate cDNA molecules received unique molecular identifiers, which the library attached to them. Using its own MiXCR run on the RACE reads, TCRdb lists one record per CDR3 protein. The sample shows about 120,000 distinct CDR3 sequences, roughly an eighth of them seen only once. The V call is TRBV18, the J call TRBJ2-1; TRBD2 matches at 7 bases. Source: whole blood, taken in connection with sensitization to the hapten diphenylcyclopropenone (DPC). This sequence was found in a man aged 18 to 35 with alopecia areata. Some clones in this sample may be carry-over from other donors' samples. The CDR3 DNA sequence: TGTGCCAGCTCACCACCGTCCGGTGGAGCGGGGAAAAACAATGAGCAGTTCTTC. Its protein is CASSPPSGGAGKNNEQFF.